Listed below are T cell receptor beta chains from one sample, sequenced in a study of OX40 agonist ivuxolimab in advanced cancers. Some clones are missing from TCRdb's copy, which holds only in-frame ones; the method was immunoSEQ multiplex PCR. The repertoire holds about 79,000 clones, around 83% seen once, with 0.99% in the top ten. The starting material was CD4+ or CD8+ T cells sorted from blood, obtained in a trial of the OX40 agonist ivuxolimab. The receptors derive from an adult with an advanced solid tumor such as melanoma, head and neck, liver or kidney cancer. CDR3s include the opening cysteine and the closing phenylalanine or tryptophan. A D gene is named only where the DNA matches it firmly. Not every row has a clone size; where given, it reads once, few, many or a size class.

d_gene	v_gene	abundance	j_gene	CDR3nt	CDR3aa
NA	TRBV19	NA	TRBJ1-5	TGTGCCAGCCGCCGGGTTAGCAATCAGCCCCAGCATTTT	CASRRVSNQPQHF
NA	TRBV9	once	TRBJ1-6	TGTGCCAGCAGCCCCCGTCCGGAGGGGTCCTATAATTCACCCCTCCACTTT	CASSPRPEGSYNSPLHF
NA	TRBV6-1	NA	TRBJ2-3	TGTGCCAGCAGTCCCCGGACGGGCACAGATACGCAGTATTTT	CASSPRTGTDTQYF
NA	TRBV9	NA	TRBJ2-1	TGTGCCAGCAGCGTAGATGAGATGGGGGCCTACAATGAGCAGTTCTTC	CASSVDEMGAYNEQFF
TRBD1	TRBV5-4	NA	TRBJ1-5	TGTGCCAGCAGCCAATGGTGGGGACAGGGGGCATTTGGCAATCAGCCCCAGCATTTT	CASSQWWGQGAFGNQPQHF
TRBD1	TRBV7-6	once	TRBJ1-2	TGTGCCTCCCGCCCTGACAGGGGGTGGGTAGACTATGGCTACACCTTC	CASRPDRGWVDYGYTF
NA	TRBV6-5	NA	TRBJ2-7	TGTGCCAGCAGTTACGGGGGCACGGGTAACTACGAGCAGTACTTC	CASSYGGTGNYEQYF
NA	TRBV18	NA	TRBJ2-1	TGTGCCAGCTCACCACTCTATGAATCCCCCAAAAATGAGCAGTTCTTC	CASSPLYESPKNEQFF
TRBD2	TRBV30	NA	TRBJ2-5	TGTGCCTGGAGTGTACTTGCTAGCGGACAAGAGACCCAGTACTTC	CAWSVLASGQETQYF
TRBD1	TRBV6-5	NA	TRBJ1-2	TGTGCCAGCAGTTACAGCCGAACAGGGGAAGGCTACACCTTC	CASSYSRTGEGYTF
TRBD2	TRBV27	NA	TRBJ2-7	TGTGCCAGCAGTACCGAGCGGGAGGGCCTATACGAGCAGTACTTC	CASSTEREGLYEQYF
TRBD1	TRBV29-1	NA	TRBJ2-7	TGCAGCGTTTTCAGGGACAGCGAGCAGTACTTC	CSVFRDSEQYF
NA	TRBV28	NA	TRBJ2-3	TGTGCCACTACCGACTCCTCAGATAGCACAGATACGCAGTATTTT	CATTDSSDSTDTQYF
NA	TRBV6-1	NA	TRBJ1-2	TGTGCCAGCAGTGAGGACAGCTCCTATGGCTACACCTTC	CASSEDSSYGYTF
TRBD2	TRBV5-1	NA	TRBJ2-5	TGCGCCAGCAGACTATCCGGGACTAGCGTCCTCGGTGCGGAGACCCAGTACTTC	CASRLSGTSVLGAETQYF
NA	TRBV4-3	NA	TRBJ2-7	TGCGCCAGCAGCCAAGTCCTCCAGGGAATAAGGGAGCAGTACTTC	CASSQVLQGIREQYF
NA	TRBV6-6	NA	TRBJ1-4	TGTGCCAGCAGGCGTGACAGTGAAAAACTGTTTTTT	CASRRDSEKLFF
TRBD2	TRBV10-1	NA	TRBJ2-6	TGCGCCAGCAGTGGGGGGGGTCGTGGGGCCAACGTCCTGACTTTC	CASSGGGRGANVLTF
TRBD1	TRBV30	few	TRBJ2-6	TGTGCCTGGAGTGTATTAATTTTTGGGACAGGGGGTTTATCTGGGGCCAACGTCCTGACTTTC	CAWSVLIFGTGGLSGANVLTF
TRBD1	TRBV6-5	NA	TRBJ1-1	TGTGCCAGCAGTTACTCTGCGGCGCCGGGACAGGATGAAGCTTTCTTT	CASSYSAAPGQDEAFF
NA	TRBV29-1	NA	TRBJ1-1	TGCAGCGGGTATTTGAACACTGAAGCTTTCTTT	CSGYLNTEAFF
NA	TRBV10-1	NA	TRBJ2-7	TGCGCCAGCAGTGTGACAGCCTTTTCCTACGAGCAGTACTTC	CASSVTAFSYEQYF
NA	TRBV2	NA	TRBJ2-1	TGTGCCAGCAGTGAGGGGGGGCAGCGACTTGGTCGGCAGTTCTTC	CASSEGGQRLGRQFF
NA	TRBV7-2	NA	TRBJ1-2	TGTGCCAGCAGCTCGTCCGGACGACAGGACTATGGCTACACCTTC	CASSSSGRQDYGYTF